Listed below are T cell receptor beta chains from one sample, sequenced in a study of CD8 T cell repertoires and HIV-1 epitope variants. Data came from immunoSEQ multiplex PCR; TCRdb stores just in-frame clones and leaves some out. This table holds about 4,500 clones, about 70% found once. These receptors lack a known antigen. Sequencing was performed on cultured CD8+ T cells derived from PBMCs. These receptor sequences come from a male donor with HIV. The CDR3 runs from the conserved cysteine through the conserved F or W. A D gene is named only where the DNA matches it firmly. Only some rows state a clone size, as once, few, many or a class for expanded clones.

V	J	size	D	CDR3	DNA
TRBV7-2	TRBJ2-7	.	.	CASSLTRDSSYEQYF	TGTGCCAGCAGCTTAACCCGGGACTCCTCCTACGAGCAGTACTTC
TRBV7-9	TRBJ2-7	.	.	CASSPDSTRSEQYF	TGTGCCAGCAGCCCCGACTCCACTCGGAGCGAGCAGTACTTC
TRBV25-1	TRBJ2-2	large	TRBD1	CASSDGTATGELFF	TGTGCCAGCAGTGACGGGACAGCCACCGGGGAGCTGTTTTTT
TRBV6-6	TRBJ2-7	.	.	CASSPGPYEQYF	TGTGCCAGCAGCCCCGGGCCCTACGAGCAGTACTTC
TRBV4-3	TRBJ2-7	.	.	CASSQQGSHEQYF	TGCGCCAGCAGCCAGCAGGGGTCCCACGAGCAGTACTTC
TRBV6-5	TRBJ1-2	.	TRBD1	CASSDRGDGYTF	TGTGCCAGCAGTGACAGGGGGGATGGCTACACCTTC
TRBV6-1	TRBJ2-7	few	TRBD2	CASSEESGGAYEQYF	TGTGCCAGCAGTGAAGAAAGCGGGGGGGCCTACGAGCAGTACTTC
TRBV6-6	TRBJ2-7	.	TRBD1	CASSTGTGWYEQYF	TGTGCCAGCAGTACCGGGACAGGGTGGTACGAGCAGTACTTC
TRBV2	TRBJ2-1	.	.	CASSEAMRLVSYNEQFF	TGTGCCAGCAGTGAAGCGATGAGACTAGTCTCCTACAATGAGCAGTTCTTC
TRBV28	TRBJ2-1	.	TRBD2	CASSLYAGGRNEQFF	TGTGCCAGCAGTTTATATGCGGGAGGGCGGAATGAGCAGTTCTTC
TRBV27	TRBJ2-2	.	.	CASRNTGELFF	TGTGCCAGCAGAAACACCGGGGAGCTGTTTTTT
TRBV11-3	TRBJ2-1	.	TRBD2	CASSSGTSSPNEQFF	TGTGCCAGCAGCTCCGGGACTAGTAGCCCCAATGAGCAGTTCTTC
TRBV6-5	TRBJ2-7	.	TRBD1	CASSYTTGAEQYF	TGTGCCAGCAGTTACACGACAGGGGCCGAGCAGTACTTC
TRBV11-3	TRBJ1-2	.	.	CASSLGKTYGYTF	TGTGCCAGCAGTCTCGGAAAGACCTATGGCTACACCTTC
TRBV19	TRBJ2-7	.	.	CASSREDFSSYEQYF	TGTGCCAGTAGTAGAGAAGACTTCAGCTCCTACGAGCAGTACTTC
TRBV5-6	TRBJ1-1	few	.	CASREQGGTEAFF	TGTGCCAGCAGGGAGCAAGGGGGTACTGAAGCTTTCTTT
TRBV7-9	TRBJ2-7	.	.	CASSLGGRVYEQYF	TGTGCCAGCAGCTTAGGGGGCAGGGTCTACGAGCAGTACTTC
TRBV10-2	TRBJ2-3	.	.	CASSEWLGAADTQYF	TGCGCCAGCAGTGAGTGGTTAGGCGCCGCAGATACGCAGTATTTT
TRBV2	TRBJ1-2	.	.	CASSPFETGEENYGYTF	TGTGCCAGCAGTCCTTTTGAGACAGGAGAAGAGAACTATGGCTACACCTTC
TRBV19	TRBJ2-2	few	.	CASSIDLRGNTGELFF	TGTGCCAGTAGTATAGATCTTCGTGGGAACACCGGGGAGCTGTTTTTT
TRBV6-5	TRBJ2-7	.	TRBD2	CASSYGLAGSSYEQYF	TGTGCCAGCAGTTACGGACTAGCGGGGAGCTCCTACGAGCAGTACTTC
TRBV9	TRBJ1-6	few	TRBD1	CASSVDKGTGSGGNSPLHF	TGTGCCAGCAGCGTAGACAAAGGGACAGGCTCTGGGGGGAATTCACCCCTCCACTTT
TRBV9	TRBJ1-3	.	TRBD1	CASSLDRGLGGNTIYF	TGTGCCAGCAGCCTGGACAGGGGGCTAGGAGGAAACACCATATATTTT
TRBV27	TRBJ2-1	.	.	CASSLAGSYNEQFF	TGTGCCAGCAGTTTAGCGGGGTCCTACAATGAGCAGTTCTTC
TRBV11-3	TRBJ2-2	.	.	CASSLTGSGTGGELFF	TGTGCCAGCAGTTTAACAGGGTCCGGTACAGGCGGGGAGCTGTTTTTT
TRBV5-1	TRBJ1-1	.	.	CASSRWGAMNTEAFF	TGCGCCAGCAGCCGATGGGGAGCCATGAACACTGAAGCTTTCTTT
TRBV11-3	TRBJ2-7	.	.	CASSSGSSYEQYF	TGTGCCAGCAGCTCCGGGTCCTCCTACGAGCAGTACTTC
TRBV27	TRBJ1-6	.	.	CASSLGRGQTSYNSPLHF	TGTGCCAGCAGTTTGGGGCGGGGCCAGACGTCCTATAATTCACCCCTCCACTTT
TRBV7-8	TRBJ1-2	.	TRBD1	CASSDGQVSPYGYTF	TGTGCCAGCAGCGACGGACAGGTATCGCCGTATGGCTACACCTTC
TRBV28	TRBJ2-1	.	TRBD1	CASSWDSEFYNEQFF	TGTGCCAGCAGTTGGGACAGCGAATTTTACAATGAGCAGTTCTTC
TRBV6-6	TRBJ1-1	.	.	CASSSPQGNTEAFF	TGTGCCAGCAGTTCCCCACAGGGGAACACTGAAGCTTTCTTT
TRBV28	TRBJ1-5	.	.	CASSSDIGVLGQPQHF	TGTGCCAGCAGTTCCGATATTGGGGTCTTGGGCCAGCCCCAGCATTTT
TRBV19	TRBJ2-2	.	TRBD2	CASSIGLAGNTGELFF	TGTGCCAGTAGTATAGGCCTAGCGGGGAACACCGGGGAGCTGTTTTTT
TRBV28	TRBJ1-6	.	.	CASNVFDAENSPLHF	TGTGCCAGCAACGTTTTTGACGCGGAGAATTCACCCCTCCACTTT
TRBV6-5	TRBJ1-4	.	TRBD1	CASSSNMDRDEKLFF	TGTGCCAGCAGTTCCAATATGGACAGGGATGAAAAACTGTTTTTT
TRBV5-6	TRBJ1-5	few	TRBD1	CASATGGSDQPQHF	TGTGCCAGCGCTACAGGGGGCAGCGATCAGCCCCAGCATTTT
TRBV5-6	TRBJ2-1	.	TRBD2	CASSLTSGGPNEQFF	TGTGCCAGCAGCTTGACTAGCGGGGGCCCCAATGAGCAGTTCTTC
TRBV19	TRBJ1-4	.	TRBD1	CASSTGTGTNEKLFF	TGTGCCAGTAGTACCGGGACAGGGACTAATGAAAAACTGTTTTTT
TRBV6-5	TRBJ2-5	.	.	CASSPRLSSKETQYF	TGTGCCAGCAGCCCTCGGCTAAGTTCCAAGGAGACCCAGTACTTC
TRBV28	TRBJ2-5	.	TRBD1	CASSLISGRGLETQYF	TGTGCCAGCAGTTTGATATCGGGCAGGGGGTTAGAGACCCAGTACTTC
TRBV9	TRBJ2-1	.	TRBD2	CASSVGGLASNEQFF	TGTGCCAGCAGCGTAGGGGGACTAGCTTCAAATGAGCAGTTCTTC
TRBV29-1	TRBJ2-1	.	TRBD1	CSVIGQGLWEKFF	TGCAGCGTGATAGGACAGGGGCTTTGGGAAAAGTTCTTC
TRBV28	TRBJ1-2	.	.	CASITGLAYGYTF	TGTGCCAGCATCACAGGACTGGCCTATGGCTACACCTTC
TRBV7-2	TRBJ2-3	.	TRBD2	CASSLGSAGGTTDTQYF	TGTGCCAGCAGCTTAGGATCCGCGGGGGGCACGACAGATACGCAGTATTTT
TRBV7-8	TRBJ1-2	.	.	CASSLTGGQGYTF	TGTGCCAGCAGCTTAACCGGGGGCCAAGGCTACACCTTC
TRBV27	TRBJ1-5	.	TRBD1	CASSSGQGGNQPQHF	TGTGCCAGCAGTTCCGGACAGGGCGGCAATCAGCCCCAGCATTTT
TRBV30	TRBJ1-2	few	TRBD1	CAWSPGQGVGYGYTF	TGTGCCTGGAGCCCCGGACAGGGAGTCGGTTATGGCTACACCTTC
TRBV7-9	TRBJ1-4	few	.	CASSPKGFSNEKLFF	TGTGCCAGCAGCCCGAAAGGTTTCTCCAATGAAAAACTGTTTTTT